Each of the 31 T cell receptor beta chains below was sequenced from the same sample in a study of blood T cell repertoires in COVID-19. The data were produced by immunoSEQ multiplex PCR, yet TCRdb's version contains in-frame clones alone and is incomplete. The sample holds over 200,000 clones; around four fifths are singletons and the top ten take approximately 9%. Material for sequencing was peripheral blood. These receptor sequences come from a man aged 35 to 55 with active or convalescent COVID-19.

J is TRBJ1-1 and V is TRBV10-3; 8 bases map to TRBD1. The CDR3 spans 13 residues. The trim removed 4 bases at V and 6 bases at J, leaving 4 bases unmatched. Looked up from germline, CDR1 is ENHRY and CDR2 is SYGVKD. CDR3 in amino acids: CAISGTGSAEAFF. CDR3 sequence (DNA): TGTGCCATCAGTGGGACAGGGAGCGCTGAAGCTTTCTTT.

The rearrangement uses TRBV7-2 and TRBJ2-1; the match to TRBD2 covers 12 bases. CDR3 length: 19 amino acids. From germline, CDR1 is SGHTA and CDR2 FQGNSA. The junction had 11 bases not matched to a gene; V was cut back by 1 base and J by 4 bases. CDR3: CASSLEASGGARLYNEQFF. CDR3 DNA: TGTGCCAGCAGCTTAGAGGCTAGCGGGGGGGCCAGACTTTACAATGAGCAGTTCTTC.

This chain joins TRBV2 and TRBJ2-3; TRBD2 might be the D (7 bases). The CDR3 is made up of 16 amino acids. V dropped 3 bases and J dropped 3 bases, with 16 bases sitting between them. The germline V gene encodes CDR1 SNHLY and CDR2 FYNNEI. CDR3 bases: TGTGCCAGCAGTGATTGGAGGGGGGGGGCAACAGATACGCAGTATTTT. It is translated as CASSDWRGGATDTQYF.

V gene TRBV7-3 combines with J gene TRBJ2-5, with D possibly being TRBD2 (5 bases). This CDR3 spans 15 amino acids. Trimming shortened V by 4 bases and J by 1 base, and 13 bases separated the two germline ends. The germline CDR1 and CDR2 sequences are SGHTA and FQGTGA. The CDR3 protein is CASSSRGGVQETQYF. The DNA of the CDR3 is TGTGCCAGCAGCTCCCGGGGTGGAGTCCAAGAGACCCAGTACTTC. Full variable domain (outside the CDR3, taken from reference TRBV7-3 and TRBJ2-5): GAGVSQTPSNKVTEKGKYVELRCDPISGHTALYWYRQSLGQGPEFLIYFQGTGAADDSGLPNDRFFAVRPEGSVSTLKIQRTERGDSAVYLCASSSRGGVQETQYFGPGTRLLVL.

This rearrangement joins TRBV9 to TRBJ2-3; 10 nucleotides align to TRBD2. CDR3 size: 19 residues. The germline V gene has CDR1 SGDLS and CDR2 YYNGEE. After removal of 4 bases from V and 4 bases from J, the junction contained 18 bases not matched to a gene. The CDR3 region is CASSPKNRKRGGLADTQYF. CDR3 DNA: TGTGCCAGCAGCCCAAAAAATAGGAAGCGGGGGGGCTTGGCAGATACGCAGTATTTT. The whole variable domain, filled in from reference TRBV9 and TRBJ2-3, reads DSGVTQTPKHLITATGQRVTLRCSPRSGDLSVYWYQQSLDQGLQFLIQYYNGEERAKGNILERFSAQQFPDLHSELNLSSLELGDSALYFCASSPKNRKRGGLADTQYFGPGTRLTVL.

The gene calls are TRBV19 and TRBJ1-1, with 8 bases matching TRBD1. Germline assignment: CDR1 LNHDA and CDR2 SQIVND (reference sequence). V lost 11 bases to trimming and J lost 1 base; unmatched junction nucleotides: 6. The CDR3 totals 13 residues. CDR3 in DNA: TGTGCCGCTAAGGGACAGGAGAACACTGAAGCTTTCTTT. This gives the protein CAAKGQENTEAFF.

This clone is a singleton in its sample. At the DNA level, this CDR3 is encoded by other sequences in the same sample as well. The rearrangement links TRBV3-1 (or the pseudogene TRBV3-2) to TRBJ2-7; 8 nucleotides match TRBD1. This CDR3 is 16 amino acids long. The germline CDR1 and CDR2 sequences are LGHDT and YNNKEL (reference sequence). Germline trimming cut 1 base from V and 1 base from J; bases unmatched to any gene: 6. CDR3 sequence (DNA): TGTGCCAGCAGCCAAGTACTAGGACAGGGTTCCTACGAGCAGTACTTC. Translating it yields CASSQVLGQGSYEQYF.

The chain is built from TRBV30 and TRBJ2-2, with D perhaps TRBD2 (7 bases). V lost 7 bases, J lost 1 base, and 13 bases lay in between. Germline loops: CDR1 GTSNPN, CDR2 SVGIG (reference sequence). CDR3 size: 14 residues. CDR3 sequence: CAFGGGGNTGELFF. In DNA form, the CDR3 reads TGTGCCTTTGGGGGAGGGGGGAACACCGGGGAGCTGTTTTTT.

CDR3 residues: CATSDHDRETGANVLTF. DNA for the CDR3: TGTGCCACCAGTGACCACGACAGGGAAACTGGGGCCAACGTCCTGACTTTC. V is TRBV24-1 and J is TRBJ2-6; 7 bases match TRBD1. V lost 4 bases to trimming and J lost 2 bases; unmatched junction nucleotides: 7. CDR1 KGHDR and CDR2 SFDVKD come from the germline V gene. The CDR3 has 17 amino acids.

With regard to this clone: This same CDR3 is encoded by further DNA sequences in the sample. This chain links TRBV9 with TRBJ2-3, with a possible D match to TRBD2 (7 bases). CDR1 and CDR2 (germline): SGDLS, YYNGEE. Trimming stripped 0 bases from V and 6 bases from J, with 11 bases between. This CDR3 region has 14 residues. In DNA, the CDR3 is TGTGCCAGCAGCGTAGGAGGGGGGGCGGATACGCAGTATTTT. Encoded protein: CASSVGGGADTQYF.

This clone was observed once. This sequence joins TRBV28 and TRBJ1-4; D uncertain. V was shortened by 6 bases and J by 11 bases, with 19 bases between the two germline ends. CDR3 size: 14 residues. Germline V gene lookup returns CDR1 MDHEN and CDR2 SYDVKM. The DNA for the CDR3 is TGTGCCAGCAGACCTCACGAGGGAAATGGGAAACTGTTTTTT. Amino acid sequence: CASRPHEGNGKLFF.

The chain combines TRBV28 with TRBJ1-6; TRBD1 is a possible D gene (6 bases). The CDR3 has 16 residues. V was shortened by 6 bases and J by 0 bases, with 12 bases between the two germline ends. Germline lookup yields CDR1 MDHEN and CDR2 SYDVKM. In nucleotides, the CDR3 is TGTGCCAGCAGCCAAAGGGGGGGCTCCTATAATTCACCCCTCCACTTT. Translated, it gives CASSQRGGSYNSPLHF.

The chain recombines TRBV3-1 (or the pseudogene TRBV3-2) with TRBJ1-2, with D perhaps matching TRBD1 (5 bases). V was clipped by 3 bases and J by 0 bases, with 17 bases between them. The CDR3 is made up of 17 amino acids. The germline V gene has CDR1 LGHDT and CDR2 YNNKEL (reference sequence). CDR3 sequence reads: CASSHQGVRQANYGYTF. CDR3 nucleotide sequence: TGTGCCAGCAGCCACCAAGGGGTCAGGCAAGCTAACTATGGCTACACCTTC.

This clone was counted between two and nine times. This chain joins TRBV2 and TRBJ2-1, with unresolved D. CDR3 length: 12 residues. Trimming took 5 bases from V and 5 from J, leaving 7 bases between them. Looked up from germline, CDR1 is SNHLY and CDR2 is FYNNEI. The CDR3 reads CASSPENNEQFF. In nucleotides, the CDR3 is TGTGCCAGCAGTCCGGAGAACAATGAGCAGTTCTTC.

The chain employs TRBV25-1 and TRBJ2-3; TRBD2 matches at 8 bases. CDR1 MGHDK and CDR2 SYGVNS come from the germline V gene. The V and J ends lost 5 bases and 0 bases, in that order; junction bases with no gene match: 13. This CDR3 region has 18 residues. For the CDR3, the DNA is TGTGCCAGCAGTCCCCCCGGGAGGGAGGGTAGTAGCACAGATACGCAGTATTTT. This translates into CASSPPGREGSSTDTQYF.

This clone was seen more than once but under ten times. The chain combines TRBV2 with TRBJ2-7; D possibly corresponds to TRBD1 (6 bases). The length of the CDR3 is 14 residues. The germline gives CDR1 SNHLY, CDR2 FYNNEI. Trimming removed 3 bases from V and 7 bases from J, with 16 bases in between. As DNA, the CDR3 is TGTGCCAGCAGTGAGAACAGGGCAGGTGGGGAGCAGTACTTC. Translating it yields CASSENRAGGEQYF.

The chain is built from TRBV3-1 (or the pseudogene TRBV3-2) and TRBJ1-3; D remains ambiguous. This CDR3 is 15 amino acids long. V was trimmed by 4 bases and J by 0 bases, leaving 10 bases between them. The germline V gene has CDR1 LGHDT and CDR2 YNNKEL (reference sequence). The CDR3 region is CASSREGSSGNTIYF. The CDR3 DNA is TGTGCCAGCAGCCGGGAGGGAAGCTCTGGAAACACCATATATTTT.

Only a few counts were recorded for this clone. The chain couples TRBV6-5 to TRBJ1-2, with TRBD1 matching over 9 bases. The CDR3 is 15 amino acids. Losses at the gene ends were 5 bases for V and 4 bases for J; bases not matched to a gene: 8. Germline CDR1 is MNHEY and CDR2 is SVGAGI. As DNA, the CDR3 is TGTGCCAGCAGTAATTCCCCGGGACAGGGCTATGGCTACACCTTC. It translates to CASSNSPGQGYGYTF.

The gene calls are TRBV19 and TRBJ2-2; no definite D call. Germline V lookup: CDR1 LNHDA, CDR2 SQIVND (reference sequence). The V end was cut by 7 bases, the J end by 3 bases, with 9 bases between. The CDR3 runs to 13 residues. CDR3 sequence: CASTARHTGELFF. The CDR3 nucleotides are TGTGCCAGTACAGCCAGGCACACCGGGGAGCTGTTTTTT.

This sequence joins TRBV6-6 and TRBJ2-1, with 9 bases fitting TRBD1. Germline V lookup: CDR1 MNHNY, CDR2 SVGAGI (reference sequence). The V and J ends lost 6 bases and 5 bases, in that order; junction bases with no gene match: 5. The CDR3 loop spans 14 amino acids. CDR3 in amino acids: CASRVTGGNNEQFF. The CDR3 DNA sequence: TGTGCCAGCAGGGTGACAGGGGGGAACAATGAGCAGTTCTTC.

This chain joins TRBV21-1 and TRBJ1-1. TRBV21-1 is listed as a pseudogene. This CDR3 is built from 17 residues. As DNA, the CDR3 is TGTGCCAGCAGCAAATCCGGGAACGAAAGGCAGAACACTGAAGCTTTCTTT. Encoded protein: CASSKSGNERQNTEAFF.

The rearrangement links TRBV7-9 to TRBJ2-5; D remains unclear. The germline gives CDR1 SEHNR, CDR2 FQNEAQ (reference sequence). The CDR3 is 15 residues long. The V gene lost 2 bases and the J gene lost 1 base, with 11 bases spanning the gap. In DNA, the CDR3 is TGTGCCAGCAGCTTAATAACATCCACCCAAGAGACCCAGTACTTC. This gives the protein CASSLITSTQETQYF.

This clone was counted a single time. The chain is built from TRBV24-1 and TRBJ2-7, with D tentatively TRBD2 (5 bases). CDR1 is KGHDR and CDR2 is SFDVKD in the germline V gene. The V gene lost 12 bases and the J gene lost 0 bases, with 14 bases spanning the gap. There are 13 residues in the CDR3. This CDR3 is CAPPASLSYEQYF. The CDR3 DNA reads as TGTGCCCCTCCCGCTAGCCTCTCCTACGAGCAGTACTTC.

This clone was counted a single time. The rearrangement links TRBV2 to TRBJ1-1; D uncertain. Trimming cost V 6 bases and J 0 bases, with 11 bases left between them. The CDR3 runs 14 residues. Germline CDR1 and CDR2: SNHLY and FYNNEI. The CDR3 DNA is TGTGCCAGCAGCGAGAAAAGTCTGAACACTGAAGCTTTCTTT. Its translation: CASSEKSLNTEAFF. Together with reference TRBV2 and TRBJ1-1, the CDR3 gives the full variable domain: EPEVTQTPSHQVTQMGQEVILRCVPISNHLYFYWYRQILGQKVEFLVSFYNNEISEKSEIFDDQFSVERPDGSNFTLKIRSTKLEDSAMYFCASSEKSLNTEAFFGQGTRLTVV.

The rearrangement uses TRBV19 and TRBJ2-1, with 10 bases aligning to TRBD2. Losses at the gene ends were 6 bases for V and 7 bases for J; bases not matched to a gene: 15. The germline CDR1 and CDR2 sequences are LNHDA and SQIVND (reference sequence). The CDR3 spans 17 residues. CDR3 DNA sequence: TGTGCCAGTAGCCTATTGGGGGCTAGCGGGAGTATAAATGAGCAGTTCTTC. Translated, it gives CASSLLGASGSINEQFF.

The V call is TRBV20-1, the J call TRBJ1-5; D unclear. Trimming took 6 bases from V and 9 from J, leaving 12 bases between them. CDR3 length equals 11 residues. Germline CDR1 reads DFQATT; CDR2 reads SNEGSKA (reference sequence). CDR3 loop: CSASMAGPQHF. The CDR3 DNA reads as TGCAGTGCGTCGATGGCAGGGCCCCAGCATTTT.

The genes are TRBV5-1 and TRBJ2-1; the match to TRBD2 covers 7 bases. This CDR3 has 18 amino acids. Looked up from germline, CDR1 is SGHRS and CDR2 is YFSETQ. V was pared by 0 bases and J by 5 bases, with 14 bases of the junction left unmatched. For the CDR3, the DNA is TGCGCCAGCAGCTTGGCGATACCAGCGGGACTCTACGACAATGAGCAGTTCTTC. Translation: CASSLAIPAGLYDNEQFF.

In this sample, this clone turned up once. The CDR3 DNA is TGCAGTGCTAGTCCGGAGTCCTACGAGCAGTACTTC. Encoded protein: CSASPESYEQYF. The J gene is TRBJ2-7, the V gene TRBV20-1; D unresolved. Germline CDR1 DFQATT, CDR2 SNEGSKA (reference sequence). CDR3 size: 12 residues. V lost 3 bases and J lost 1, with 7 bases in between.

The CDR3 region is CAWSWGVNEAFF. CDR3 DNA: TGTGCCTGGAGTTGGGGGGTGAATGAAGCTTTCTTT. The rearrangement uses TRBV30 and TRBJ1-1; D may be TRBD1 (5 bases). Trimming left V 2 bases short and J 7 bases short, with 11 bases between. CDR1 is GTSNPN and CDR2 is SVGIG in the germline V gene (reference sequence). The length of the CDR3 is 12 residues. The full variable domain, completed using reference TRBV30 and TRBJ1-1, is SQTIHQWPATLVQPVGSPLSLECTVEGTSNPNLYWYRQAAGRGLQLLFYSVGIGQISSEVPQNLSASRPQDRQFILSSKKLLLSDSGFYLCAWSWGVNEAFFGQGTRLTVV.

The chain is built from TRBV6-5 and TRBJ1-2, with a possible D match to TRBD1 (5 bases). This CDR3 has 13 amino acids. The V gene's germline CDR1 is MNHEY and CDR2 SVGAGI. The V end lost 2 bases, the J end lost 4 bases, and 8 bases lay between the germline ends. The CDR3 nucleotides read TGTGCCAGCAGTTACGACAGAATCTATGGCTACACCTTC. The encoded protein is CASSYDRIYGYTF.

The rearrangement uses TRBV7-2 and TRBJ2-7, with 8 bases that match TRBD1. The V gene end was trimmed by 4 bases and the J gene end by 4 bases; junction bases not matched to a gene: 12. CDR3 length equals 16 residues. Germline lookup yields CDR1 SGHTA and CDR2 FQGNSA. The CDR3 DNA reads TGTGCCAGCAGCTCAATGAGGACAGGGCCCCTTTACGAGCAGTACTTC. This sequence encodes CASSSMRTGPLYEQYF.